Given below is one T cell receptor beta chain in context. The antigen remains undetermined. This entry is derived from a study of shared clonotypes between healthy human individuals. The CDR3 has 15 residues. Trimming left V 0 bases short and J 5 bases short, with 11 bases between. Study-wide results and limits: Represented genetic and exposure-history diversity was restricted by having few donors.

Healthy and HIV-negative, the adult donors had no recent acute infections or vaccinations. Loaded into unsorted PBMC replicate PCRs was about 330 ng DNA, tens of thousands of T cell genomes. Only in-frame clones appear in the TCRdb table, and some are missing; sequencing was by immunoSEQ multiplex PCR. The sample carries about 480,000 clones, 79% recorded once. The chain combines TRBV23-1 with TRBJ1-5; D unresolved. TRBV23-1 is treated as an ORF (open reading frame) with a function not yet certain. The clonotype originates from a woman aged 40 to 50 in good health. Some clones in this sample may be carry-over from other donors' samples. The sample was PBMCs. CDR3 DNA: TGCGCCAGCAGTCAATCGGGTACGGAGGATCAGCCCCAGCATTTT. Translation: CASSQSGTEDQPQHF.